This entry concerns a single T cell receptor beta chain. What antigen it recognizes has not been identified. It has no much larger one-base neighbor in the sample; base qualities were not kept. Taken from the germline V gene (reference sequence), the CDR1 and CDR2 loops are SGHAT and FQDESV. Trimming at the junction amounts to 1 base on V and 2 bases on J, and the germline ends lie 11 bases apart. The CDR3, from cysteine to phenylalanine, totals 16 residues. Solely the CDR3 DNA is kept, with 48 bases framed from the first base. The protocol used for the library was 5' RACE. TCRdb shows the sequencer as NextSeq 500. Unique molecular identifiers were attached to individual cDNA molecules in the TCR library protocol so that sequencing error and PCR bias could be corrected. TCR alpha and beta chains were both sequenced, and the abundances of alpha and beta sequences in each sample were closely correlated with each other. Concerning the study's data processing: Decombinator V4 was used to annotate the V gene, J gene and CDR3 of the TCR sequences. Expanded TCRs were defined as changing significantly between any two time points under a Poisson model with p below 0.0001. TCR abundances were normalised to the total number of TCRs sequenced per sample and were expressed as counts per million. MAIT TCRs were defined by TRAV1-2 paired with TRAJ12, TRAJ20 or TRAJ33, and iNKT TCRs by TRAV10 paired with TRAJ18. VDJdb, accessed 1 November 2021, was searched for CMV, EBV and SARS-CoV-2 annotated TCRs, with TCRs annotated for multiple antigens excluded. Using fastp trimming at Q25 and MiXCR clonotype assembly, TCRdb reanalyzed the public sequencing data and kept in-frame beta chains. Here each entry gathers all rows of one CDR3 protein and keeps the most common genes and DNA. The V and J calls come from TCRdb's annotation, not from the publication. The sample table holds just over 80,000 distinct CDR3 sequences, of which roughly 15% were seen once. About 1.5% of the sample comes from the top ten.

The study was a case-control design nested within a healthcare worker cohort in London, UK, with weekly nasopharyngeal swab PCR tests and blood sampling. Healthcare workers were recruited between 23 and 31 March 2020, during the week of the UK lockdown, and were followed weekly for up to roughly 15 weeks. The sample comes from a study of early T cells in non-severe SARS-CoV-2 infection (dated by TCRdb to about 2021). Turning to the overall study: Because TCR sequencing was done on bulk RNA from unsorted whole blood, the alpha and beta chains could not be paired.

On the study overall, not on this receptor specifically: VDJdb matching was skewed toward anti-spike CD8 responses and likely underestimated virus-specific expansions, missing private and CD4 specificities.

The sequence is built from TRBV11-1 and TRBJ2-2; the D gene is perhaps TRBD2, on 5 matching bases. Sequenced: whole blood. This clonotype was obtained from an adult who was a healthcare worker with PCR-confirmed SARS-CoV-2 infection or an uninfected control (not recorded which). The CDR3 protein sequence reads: CASSLVAGLNTGELFF. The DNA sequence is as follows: TGTGCCAGCAGCTTAGTTGCGGGCCTTAACACCGGGGAGCTGTTTTTT.